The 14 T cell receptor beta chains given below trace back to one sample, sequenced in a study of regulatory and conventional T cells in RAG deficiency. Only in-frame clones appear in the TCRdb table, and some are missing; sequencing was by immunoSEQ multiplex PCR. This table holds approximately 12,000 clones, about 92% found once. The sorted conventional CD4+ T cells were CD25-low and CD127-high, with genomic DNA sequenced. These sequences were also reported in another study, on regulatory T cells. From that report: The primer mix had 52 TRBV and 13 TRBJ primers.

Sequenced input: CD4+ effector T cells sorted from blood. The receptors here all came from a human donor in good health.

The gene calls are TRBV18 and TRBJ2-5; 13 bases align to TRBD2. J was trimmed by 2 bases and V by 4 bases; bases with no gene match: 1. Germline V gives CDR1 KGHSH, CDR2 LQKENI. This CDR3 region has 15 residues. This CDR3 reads CASSRTSGGQETQYF. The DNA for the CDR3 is TGTGCCAGCTCACGGACTAGCGGGGGACAAGAGACCCAGTACTTC.

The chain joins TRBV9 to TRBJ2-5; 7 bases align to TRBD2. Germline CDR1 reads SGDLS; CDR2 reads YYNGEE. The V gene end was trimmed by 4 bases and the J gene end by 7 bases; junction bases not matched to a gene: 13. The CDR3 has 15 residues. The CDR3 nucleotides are TGTGCCAGCAGCCCCAGCGGGGTCGGATCGGGGACCCAGTACTTC. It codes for CASSPSGVGSGTQYF.

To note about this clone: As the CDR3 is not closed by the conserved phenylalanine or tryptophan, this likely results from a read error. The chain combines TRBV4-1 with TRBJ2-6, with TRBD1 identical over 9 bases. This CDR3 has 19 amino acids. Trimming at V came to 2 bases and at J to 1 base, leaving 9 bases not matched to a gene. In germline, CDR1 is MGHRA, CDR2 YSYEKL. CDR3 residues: CASSQNSGQGLSGANVLTS. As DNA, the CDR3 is TGCGCCAGCAGCCAAAACTCGGGACAGGGATTGTCTGGGGCCAACGTCCTGACTTCC.

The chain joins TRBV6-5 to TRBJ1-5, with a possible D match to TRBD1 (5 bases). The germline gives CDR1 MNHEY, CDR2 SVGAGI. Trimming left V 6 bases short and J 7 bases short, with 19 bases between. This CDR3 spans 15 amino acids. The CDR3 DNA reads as TGTGCCAGCAGCCTCTCGGGGGGGAGTGGACAGCCCCAGCATTTT. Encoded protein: CASSLSGGSGQPQHF.

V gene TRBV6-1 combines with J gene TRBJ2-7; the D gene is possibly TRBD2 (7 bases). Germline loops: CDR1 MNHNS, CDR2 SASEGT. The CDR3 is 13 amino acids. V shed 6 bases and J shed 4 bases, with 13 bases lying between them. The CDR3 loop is CASRGGQDYEQYF. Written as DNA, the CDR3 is TGTGCCAGCAGGGGGGGGCAGGATTACGAGCAGTACTTC.

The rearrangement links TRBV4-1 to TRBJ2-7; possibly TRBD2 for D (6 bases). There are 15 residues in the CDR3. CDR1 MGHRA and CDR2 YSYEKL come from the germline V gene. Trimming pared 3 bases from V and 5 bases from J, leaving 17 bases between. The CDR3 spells CASSHDPGSIDEQYF. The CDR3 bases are TGCGCCAGCAGCCACGATCCCGGGAGCATCGACGAGCAGTACTTC.

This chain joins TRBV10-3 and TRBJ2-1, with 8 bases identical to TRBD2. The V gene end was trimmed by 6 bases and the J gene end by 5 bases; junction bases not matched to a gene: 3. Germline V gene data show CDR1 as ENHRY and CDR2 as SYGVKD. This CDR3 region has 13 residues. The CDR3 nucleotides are TGTGCCATCAGGATGGGACTAGACAATGAGCAGTTCTTC. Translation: CAIRMGLDNEQFF.

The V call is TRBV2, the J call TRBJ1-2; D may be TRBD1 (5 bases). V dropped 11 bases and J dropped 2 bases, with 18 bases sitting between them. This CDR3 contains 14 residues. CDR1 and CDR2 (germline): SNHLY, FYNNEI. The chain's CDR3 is CARTFGTNNYGYTF. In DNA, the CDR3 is TGTGCCCGAACCTTCGGGACCAACAACTATGGCTACACCTTC.

The CDR3 DNA follows: TGTGCCAGCAGCTACGGACAAGGAAACACCATATATTTT. Translation gives CASSYGQGNTIYF. The chain links TRBV5-4 to TRBJ1-3, with D possibly TRBD1 on 5 matching bases. The CDR3 has 13 residues. V lost 3 bases and J lost 4, with 8 bases in between. Germline CDR1 reads SGHNT; CDR2 reads YYREEE (reference sequence).

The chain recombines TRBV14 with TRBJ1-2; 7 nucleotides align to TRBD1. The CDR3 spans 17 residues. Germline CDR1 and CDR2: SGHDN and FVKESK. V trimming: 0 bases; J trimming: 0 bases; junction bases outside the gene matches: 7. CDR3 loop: CASSQEGRGRSNYGYTF. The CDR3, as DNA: TGTGCCAGCAGCCAAGAAGGGAGGGGGCGGTCTAACTATGGCTACACCTTC.

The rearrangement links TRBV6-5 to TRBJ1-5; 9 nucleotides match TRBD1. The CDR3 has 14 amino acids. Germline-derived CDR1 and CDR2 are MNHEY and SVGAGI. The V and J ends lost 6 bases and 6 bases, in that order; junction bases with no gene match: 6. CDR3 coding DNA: TGTGCCAGCAGGGGGACAGGGACAGCTCAGCCCCAGCATTTT. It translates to CASRGTGTAQPQHF.

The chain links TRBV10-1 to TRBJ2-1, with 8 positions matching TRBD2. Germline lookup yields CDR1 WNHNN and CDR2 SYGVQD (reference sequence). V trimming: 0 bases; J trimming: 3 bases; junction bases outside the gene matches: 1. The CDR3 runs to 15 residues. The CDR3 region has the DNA TGCGCCAGCAGTGAGTCGGGACTAGGCTACAATGAGCAGTTCTTC. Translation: CASSESGLGYNEQFF.

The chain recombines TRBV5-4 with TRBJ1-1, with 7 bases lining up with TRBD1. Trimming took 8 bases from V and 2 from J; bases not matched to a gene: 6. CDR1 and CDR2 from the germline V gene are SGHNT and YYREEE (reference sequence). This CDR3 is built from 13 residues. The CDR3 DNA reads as TGTGCCAGTAAGGGACAGAGTAACACTGAAGCTTTCTTT. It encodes CASKGQSNTEAFF.

In DNA, the CDR3 is TGTGCCAGCAGCTTATACCAGCTCGTCCAAGAGACCCAGTACTTC. This sequence encodes CASSLYQLVQETQYF. J is TRBJ2-5 and V is TRBV11-3; D not resolved. CDR1 and CDR2 (germline): SGHNT, YENEEA. This CDR3 has 15 residues. V was trimmed by 2 bases and J by 1 base, leaving 11 bases between them. The whole variable domain, remainder taken from reference TRBV11-3 and TRBJ2-5, is EAGVVQSPRYKIIEKKQPVAFWCNPISGHNTLYWYLQNLGQGPELLIRYENEEAVDDSQLPKDRFSAERLKGVDSTLKIQPAELGDSAVYLCASSLYQLVQETQYFGPGTRLLVL.